Listed below are T cell receptor beta chains from one sample, sequenced in a study of patients and donors after allogeneic stem cell transplantation. TCRdb analysed the RT-PCR reads with MiXCR anew, one entry per CDR3 protein. The sample lists about 960,000 distinct CDR3 sequences, roughly 18% occurring once. The sequencing input was blood, either unsorted or a sorted T cell fraction (not recorded which). These receptor sequences come from a human donor who was either an allogeneic HSCT recipient or a stem cell or donor lymphocyte infusion donor (not recorded which). It is not recorded whose cells these are; they may come from a transplant donor. Each CDR3 is given with its conserved first and last residue. A D gene is named only where the DNA matches it firmly. Clone size is given for some rows only: seen once, a few or many times, or a class if the clone is expanded.

few TRBJ1-1 . TRBV29-1 CSVQSRMNTEAFF TGCAGCGTTCAAAGTCGGATGAACACTGAAGCTTTCTTT
. TRBJ1-6 . TRBV10-3 CAISVAGEKNSPLHF TGTGCCATCAGTGTTGCAGGGGAAAAGAATTCACCCCTCCACTTT
. TRBJ2-6 . TRBV30 CAWSGGSGANVLTF TGTGCCTGGAGTGGAGGCTCTGGGGCCAACGTCCTGACTTTC
few TRBJ2-7 TRBD2 TRBV20-1 CSARPNLGAGTSNEQYF TGCAGTGCTAGACCCAACCTTGGAGCCGGGACTAGCAACGAGCAGTACTTC
few TRBJ1-6 TRBD1 TRBV6-1 CASSPHAQTGGLNSPLHF TGTGCCAGCAGTCCACACGCCCAGACAGGGGGCTTAAATTCACCCCTCCACTTT
. TRBJ1-1 . TRBV7-2 CASSSPGMNTEAFF TGTGCCAGCAGTTCGCCGGGAATGAACACTGAAGCTTTCTTT
. TRBJ1-1 . TRBV12-3/TRBV12-4 CASSLDILNTEAFF TGTGCCAGCAGTTTAGACATTTTGAACACTGAAGCTTTCTTT
. TRBJ2-3 . TRBV27 CASSTYWGITDTQYF TGTGCCAGCAGTACGTACTGGGGCATCACAGATACGCAGTATTTT
few TRBJ1-1 . TRBV19 CASSAPGTGNTEAFF TGTGCCAGTAGTGCCCCCGGGACGGGGAACACTGAAGCTTTCTTT
few TRBJ1-5 . TRBV7-2 CASSLRGREPQHF TGTGCCAGCAGCCTCCGGGGTCGGGAGCCCCAGCATTTT
. TRBJ1-1 TRBD1 TRBV6-5 CASSYLPGQGRTEAFF TGTGCCAGCAGTTATTTACCGGGACAGGGGCGAACTGAAGCTTTCTTT
. TRBJ2-7 . TRBV2 CASNYPKDLDIYEQYF TGTGCCAGCAATTACCCGAAGGACTTAGATATTTACGAGCAGTACTTC
. TRBJ2-1 . TRBV30 CAWSVDMDNEQFF TGTGCCTGGAGTGTAGACATGGACAATGAGCAGTTCTTC
few TRBJ2-1 . TRBV27 CASSFGTYSYNEQFF TGTGCCAGCAGTTTTGGGACATACTCCTACAATGAGCAGTTCTTC
. TRBJ1-1 TRBD1 TRBV28 CASSSPGQGMNTEAFF TGTGCCAGCAGTTCCCCAGGACAGGGTATGAACACTGAAGCTTTCTTT
. TRBJ2-1 TRBD2 TRBV20-1 CSAREGLAEYNEQFF TGCAGTGCTAGGGAAGGACTAGCGGAATACAATGAGCAGTTCTTC
few TRBJ2-3 . TRBV15 CATSIDLLGDTQYF TGTGCCACCAGCATCGATCTCCTGGGAGATACGCAGTATTTT
few TRBJ1-6 TRBD1 TRBV6-2/TRBV6-3 CARTFGQGGEESPLHF TGTGCCAGAACCTTCGGACAGGGTGGCGAGGAATCACCCCTCCACTTT
many TRBJ1-1 . TRBV12-3/TRBV12-4 CASSFSTMNTEAFF TGTGCCAGCAGTTTTTCAACTATGAACACTGAAGCTTTCTTT
few TRBJ1-2 TRBD1 TRBV4-3 CASGPGPAARGYGYTF TGCGCCAGCGGACCAGGGCCCGCGGCCAGGGGGTATGGCTACACCTTC
few TRBJ1-4 . TRBV29-1 CSVRRGDEKLFF TGCAGCGTTAGGAGGGGCGATGAAAAACTGTTTTTT
few TRBJ1-2 . TRBV3-1 CASSQDKPPNYGYTF TGTGCCAGCAGCCAAGATAAACCCCCCAACTATGGCTACACCTTC
few TRBJ2-1 . TRBV7-9 CASSLVQGRNEQFF TGTGCCAGCAGCTTAGTCCAGGGGCGCAATGAGCAGTTCTTC
. TRBJ2-5 TRBD1 TRBV5-1 CASSLEGQKETQYF TGCGCCAGCAGCTTGGAGGGACAGAAAGAGACCCAGTACTTC
few TRBJ2-2 TRBD1 TRBV24-1 CATSDPGQGSTGELFF TGTGCCACCAGTGACCCCGGACAGGGGTCCACCGGGGAGCTGTTTTTT
few TRBJ1-1 . TRBV15 CATGRSRGRIPEAFF TGTGCCACCGGCAGATCCCGAGGACGGATTCCAGAAGCTTTCTTT
. TRBJ2-2 . TRBV4-2 CASSQDGELFF TGTGCCAGCAGCCAAGACGGGGAGCTGTTTTTT
few TRBJ2-3 TRBD2 TRBV12-3/TRBV12-4 CASSLGGGIIQEQYF TGTGCCAGCAGTTTAGGGGGGGGGATTATCCAAGAGCAGTATTTT
many TRBJ1-1 TRBD1 TRBV12-3/TRBV12-4 CASSLDRDTEAFF TGTGCCAGCAGTTTGGACAGGGACACTGAAGCTTTCTTT
. TRBJ1-2 . TRBV6-1 CASSDPKNYGYTF TGTGCCAGCAGTGATCCGAAAAACTATGGCTACACCTTC
. TRBJ2-5 . TRBV20-1 CSATDSWALGTQYF TGCAGTGCGACGGACAGTTGGGCTTTGGGGACCCAGTACTTC
. TRBJ1-2 . TRBV6-1 CASSEGVLGAYGYTF TGTGCCAGCAGTGAAGGCGTATTGGGCGCCTATGGCTACACCTTC
few TRBJ2-7 TRBD2 TRBV20-1 CSAERTSLAGMRYEQYF TGCAGTGCCGAGAGGACATCTCTAGCGGGAATGAGATACGAGCAGTACTTC
few TRBJ2-2 . TRBV20-1 CSAVPGWDGELFF TGCAGTGCCGTCCCCGGATGGGACGGGGAGCTGTTTTTT
. TRBJ1-2 TRBD1 TRBV12-3/TRBV12-4 CASSRSKGAQGYGYTF TGTGCCAGCAGCCGTAGTAAGGGGGCGCAGGGCTATGGCTACACCTTC